One sample yielded the 5 T cell receptor beta chains listed below, sequenced in a study of human T cells and chemical hapten exposure. Time point in this sample: patch test 1, 2 weeks after DPC sensitization. Treatment noted: therapeutic diphenylcyclopropenone sensitization with weekly scalp DPC. Each CDR3 protein is one row after TCRdb ran MiXCR on the RACE reads. The sample carries approximately 80,000 distinct CDR3 sequences, roughly 7.6% recorded once. The sequencing used whole blood, collected in connection with sensitization to the hapten diphenylcyclopropenone (DPC). All receptors come from a woman between 25 and 40 years old with alopecia areata. Some clones in this sample may be carry-over from other donors' samples.

This clonotype was seen repeatedly, ten times or more. V is TRBV2 and J is TRBJ2-1, with D possibly TRBD2 on 5 matching bases. Germline assignment: CDR1 SNHLY and CDR2 FYNNEI. The germline V and J ends were trimmed by 8 bases and 0 bases, with 8 bases remaining between them. The CDR3 has 13 amino acids. This chain's CDR3 is CASLGSSYNEQFF. In DNA form, the CDR3 reads TGTGCCAGCTTGGGGAGCTCCTACAATGAGCAGTTCTTC.

Many counts were recorded for this clonotype. This chain links TRBV5-1 with TRBJ1-6; 7 nucleotides agree with TRBD1. V gave up 4 bases and J gave up 7 bases; unmatched junction bases: 11. From germline, CDR1 is SGHRS and CDR2 YFSETQ. This CDR3 is built from 16 residues. The DNA of the CDR3 is TGCGCCAGCAGCCGAGAGGCACAGGGGATCAATTCACCCCTCCACTTT. Protein sequence: CASSREAQGINSPLHF. The full variable domain, in which reference TRBV5-1 and TRBJ1-6 provide the parts outside the CDR3, is KAGVTQTPRYLIKTRGQQVTLSCSPISGHRSVSWYQQTPGQGLQFLFEYFSETQRNKGNFPGRFSGRQFSNSRSEMNVSTLELGDSALYLCASSREAQGINSPLHFGNGTRLTVT.

This clonotype was counted only a few times. V is TRBV10-3 and J is TRBJ1-2; 9 bases match TRBD1. V was pared by 7 bases and J by 6 bases, with 6 bases of the junction left unmatched. Germline loops: CDR1 ENHRY, CDR2 SYGVKD. The CDR3 runs 13 residues. CDR3 nucleotides: TGTGCCATCACCTCGGACAGGGGCGATGGCTACACCTTC. Residues: CAITSDRGDGYTF.

This clonotype was counted ten times or more. This rearrangement joins TRBV2 to TRBJ1-1; tentative D call: TRBD1 (6 bases). V was cut by 6 bases and J by 3 bases, with 14 bases left in between. The length of the CDR3 is 14 residues. The germline CDR1 and CDR2 sequences are SNHLY and FYNNEI. CDR3 bases: TGTGCCAGCAGACAAGAGACAGGCTACACTGAAGCTTTCTTT. Amino acids: CASRQETGYTEAFF. Together with reference TRBV2 and TRBJ1-1, the CDR3 gives the full variable domain: EPEVTQTPSHQVTQMGQEVILRCVPISNHLYFYWYRQILGQKVEFLVSFYNNEISEKSEIFDDQFSVERPDGSNFTLKIRSTKLEDSAMYFCASRQETGYTEAFFGQGTRLTVV.

V is TRBV2 and J is TRBJ1-2, with a tentative D call TRBD1 (5 bases). This CDR3 is built from 12 residues. V shed 4 bases and J shed 6 bases, with 9 bases lying between them. Germline V gene data show CDR1 as SNHLY and CDR2 as FYNNEI. The DNA of the CDR3 is TGTGCCAGCAGTGTACGAGGGGATGGCTACACCTTC. This encodes CASSVRGDGYTF.